The TCR beta chain under discussion was sequenced for a study of cytomegalovirus exposure and HLA in healthy donors. Whole-study results and caveats: Of the V segments, some could not be distinguished, including TRBV6-2 and TRBV6-3, and were excluded. A later analysis found that most CMV-associated TCR beta chains appeared HLA-restricted.

As regards this clone: Its antigen is undetermined. The germline gene is not matched at one end of the junction; a read error may be the cause.

The PCR had 60 Vbeta and 13 Jbeta primers. The protocol was immunoSEQ multiplex PCR, while the TCRdb copy is restricted to in-frame clones and leaves out a portion. This table has about 140,000 clones, about four fifths appearing once. The germline V gene encodes CDR1 SSHAT and CDR2 FNYEAQ (reference sequence). This CDR3 comprises 15 residues. The receptor's source is a woman in her thirties or forties in good health and CMV-seropositive. Sequencing used PBMCs. The rearrangement links TRBV7-7 to TRBJ2-1, with 9 bases that match TRBD1. CDR3 sequence: CASSGRDRDNNEQFF. The CDR3, as DNA: TGTGCTAGCAGCGGCCGGGACAGGGATAACAATGAGCAGTTCTTC.